The clone carrying this TCR beta chain has just a few counts. Its specificity is unknown. This record belongs to a study of PD-1 blockade in classical Hodgkin lymphoma. Overall study: Administration of nivolumab to patients was at 3 mg/kg intravenously every 2 weeks.

Stated time point: cycle 4 day 1 (C4D1), after 5 to 7 weeks of nivolumab. All the patients suffered relapse after autologous stem cell transplantation, and brentuximab vedotin exposure differed. Reported best responses ranged across complete response, partial response or progressive disease. Germline V CDR1 and CDR2: SGHRS, YFSETQ. The CDR3 loop spans 14 amino acids. V shed 4 bases, J shed 2 bases, and the junction held 4 bases outside the gene matches. Points from the study as a whole: Patients starting nivolumab less than 1 year after ASCT had lower diversity and were excluded from later analyses. Newly diagnosed patients reportedly trailed healthy donors in baseline TCR diversity.

The data were produced by immunoSEQ multiplex PCR, yet TCRdb's version contains in-frame clones alone and is incomplete. The table has about 92,000 clones, 83% seen once; the top ten hold over 15%. This receptor was obtained from a human donor with classical Hodgkin lymphoma. The V gene is TRBV5-1, the J gene TRBJ2-3; 7 positions match TRBD2. The sample consisted of peripheral blood mononuclear cells (PBMCs), taken before the fourth cycle of nivolumab. CDR3 residues: CASSDGGITDTQYF. CDR3 in DNA: TGCGCCAGCAGCGACGGGGGGATCACAGATACGCAGTATTTT.